The rows below give T cell receptor beta chains drawn from one sample of a study of B cell selection in AIRE deficiency. Libraries were prepared by immunoSEQ multiplex PCR; TCRdb keeps only in-frame clonotypes and omits some of them. The sample has about 15,000 clones; 93% are singletons. Sequenced material: Tregs sorted from PBMCs. The receptors originated from a human donor with AIRE deficiency. Each CDR3 is given with its conserved first and last residue. A D gene is named only where the DNA matches it firmly. The size of a clone is reported for some rows only, either as once, few or many, or as a class for expanded clones.

J gene | clone size | D gene | V gene | CDR3 protein | CDR3 DNA
TRBJ2-1 | NA | NA | TRBV5-5 | CASSLDNFHYNEQFF | TGTGCCAGCAGCTTGGACAACTTTCACTACAATGAGCAGTTCTTC
TRBJ2-3 | NA | TRBD2 | TRBV19 | CASSIPGTSGSTDTQYF | TGTGCCAGTAGTATTCCCGGGACTAGCGGGAGCACAGATACGCAGTATTTT
TRBJ1-2 | NA | NA | TRBV6-1 | CASSAIVAAGNYGYTF | NA
TRBJ2-5 | NA | NA | TRBV4-3 | CASSPRGTQYF | TGCGCCAGCAGCCCCCGGGGCACCCAGTACTTC
TRBJ2-7 | NA | TRBD1 | TRBV28 | CASRRTGLSYEQYF | TGTGCCAGCAGAAGGACAGGACTTTCCTACGAGCAGTACTTC
TRBJ1-3 | NA | NA | TRBV7-9 | CASSLARGTRQTTIYF | TGTGCCAGCAGCTTAGCCCGGGGGACCCGCCAAACCACCATATATTTT
TRBJ2-7 | NA | NA | TRBV15 | CATSRPPGYEQYF | TGTGCCACCAGCAGACCCCCGGGCTACGAGCAGTACTTC
TRBJ1-3 | NA | TRBD1 | TRBV11-2 | CASSRPGQGWMDTIYF | TGTGCCAGCAGCCGGCCGGGACAGGGATGGATGGACACCATATATTTT
TRBJ2-1 | NA | NA | TRBV7-2 | CASSLAGVNEQFF | TGTGCCAGCAGCTTAGCAGGGGTGAATGAGCAGTTCTTC
TRBJ1-4 | NA | TRBD1 | TRBV5-5 | CASSLDRGRNEKLFF | TGTGCCAGCAGCTTAGACAGGGGGCGTAATGAAAAACTGTTTTTT
TRBJ2-7 | NA | TRBD1 | TRBV19 | CASNTAGQGASYEQYF | TGTGCCAGTAATACGGCGGGACAGGGGGCTAGTTACGAGCAGTACTTC
TRBJ1-1 | NA | TRBD1 | TRBV5-1 | CATSGDSNTEAFF | TGCGCCACCTCTGGGGACAGCAACACTGAAGCTTTCTTT
TRBJ2-7 | NA | TRBD1 | TRBV14 | CASSQQGQESYEQYF | TGTGCCAGCAGCCAGCAAGGACAGGAAAGCTACGAGCAGTACTTC
TRBJ2-1 | NA | NA | TRBV9 | CASSGSLRNEQFF | TGTGCCAGCAGCGGATCCCTACGGAATGAGCAGTTCTTC
TRBJ1-2 | NA | TRBD1 | TRBV27 | CASSRTGGYGYTF | TGTGCCAGCAGCAGGACAGGGGGGTATGGCTACACCTTC
TRBJ2-2 | few | NA | TRBV28 | CASTGGFNTGELFF | TGTGCCAGCACTGGGGGTTTCAACACCGGGGAGCTGTTTTTT
TRBJ2-2 | NA | NA | TRBV28 | CASSRPGGTRAGELFF | TGTGCCAGCAGCCGACCAGGAGGGACACGAGCCGGGGAGCTGTTTTTT
TRBJ2-7 | NA | NA | TRBV5-6 | CASSLWGAYEQYF | TGTGCCAGCAGCTTGTGGGGGGCCTACGAGCAGTACTTC
TRBJ2-7 | NA | NA | TRBV19 | CASSSTGSNEQYF | TGTGCCAGTAGTAGCACAGGGAGCAACGAGCAGTACTTC
TRBJ2-4 | NA | NA | TRBV27 | CASSLSAGIAKNIQYF | TGTGCCAGCAGTTTATCAGCCGGGATAGCCAAAAACATTCAGTACTTC
TRBJ1-3 | NA | TRBD1 | TRBV2 | CASSAGQGVLYTIYF | TGTGCCAGCAGTGCGGGACAGGGAGTGTTGTACACCATATATTTT
TRBJ2-7 | NA | NA | TRBV4-1 | CASSQDLGIPLGQYF | TGCGCCAGCAGCCAAGATCTTGGAATCCCCCTAGGGCAGTACTTC
TRBJ2-2 | few | TRBD2 | TRBV19 | CASSVGLAGATNTGELFF | TGTGCCAGTAGTGTGGGACTAGCGGGAGCCACGAACACCGGGGAGCTGTTTTTT
TRBJ2-3 | NA | TRBD2 | TRBV7-3 | CASSRGGRDTQYF | TGTGCCAGCAGCCGGGGGGGCAGGGATACGCAGTATTTT
TRBJ2-7 | NA | TRBD1 | TRBV7-9 | CASSSGTGGLYEQYF | TGTGCCAGCAGTTCCGGGACAGGGGGTCTCTACGAGCAGTACTTC
TRBJ2-2 | NA | NA | TRBV7-3 | CASSRRDSKSRGELFF | TGTGCCAGCAGCCGGCGGGACAGTAAAAGTCGGGGGGAGCTGTTTTTT
TRBJ1-3 | once | NA | TRBV18 | CASSPAGRSGNTIYF | TGTGCCAGCTCACCAGCAGGCCGCTCTGGAAACACCATATATTTT
TRBJ1-1 | NA | TRBD1 | TRBV10-3 | CAIRGQGMNTEAFF | TGTGCCATCAGGGGACAGGGAATGAACACTGAAGCTTTCTTT
TRBJ2-1 | NA | NA | TRBV19 | CATQYTGSSYNEQFF | TGTGCCACCCAGTATACGGGGAGCTCCTACAATGAGCAGTTCTTC
TRBJ2-7 | NA | NA | TRBV7-2 | CASSLDRASPTYEQYF | TGTGCCAGCAGCTTAGATAGGGCTAGCCCCACCTACGAGCAGTACTTC
TRBJ1-2 | NA | NA | TRBV5-4 | CASSPGFGGYTF | TGTGCCAGCAGCCCAGGGTTCGGCGGCTACACCTTC
TRBJ2-3 | NA | NA | TRBV6-6 | CASSVTTDTQYF | TGTGCCAGCAGTGTGACTACAGATACGCAGTATTTT
TRBJ1-1 | NA | NA | TRBV18 | CASSPWGKEAQTLEAFF | TGTGCCAGCTCACCGTGGGGGAAGGAGGCGCAGACTCTCGAAGCTTTCTTT
TRBJ2-1 | once | TRBD1 | TRBV7-2 | CASSLWDRPSSYNEQFF | TGTGCCAGCAGCTTATGGGACAGGCCTTCCTCCTACAATGAGCAGTTCTTC
TRBJ2-7 | few | TRBD1 | TRBV28 | CASSVIQGYEQYF | TGTGCCAGCAGCGTTATACAGGGGTACGAGCAGTACTTC
TRBJ1-3 | NA | NA | TRBV11-3 | CASSLDSTSGNTIYF | TGTGCCAGCAGCTTAGACAGTACCTCTGGAAACACCATATATTTT
TRBJ1-6 | NA | NA | TRBV6-5 | CASRVRGVYNSPLHF | TGTGCCAGCAGGGTCAGGGGAGTCTATAATTCACCCCTCCACTTT
TRBJ2-2 | NA | TRBD1 | TRBV7-9 | CASSSPGQPNTGELFF | TGTGCCAGCAGCTCTCCGGGACAGCCGAACACCGGGGAGCTGTTTTTT
TRBJ2-7 | few | NA | TRBV9 | CASSVRENTIEQYF | TGTGCCAGCAGCGTACGGGAGAACACAATCGAGCAGTACTTC
TRBJ2-3 | NA | TRBD2 | TRBV7-6 | CASSPLIAGGATDTQYF | TGTGCCAGCAGCCCGCTGATAGCGGGGGGGGCCACAGATACGCAGTATTTT
TRBJ2-1 | few | TRBD2 | TRBV4-1 | CASSQDASGTSGSNNEQFF | TGCGCCAGCAGCCAAGATGCATCCGGGACTAGCGGGAGTAACAATGAGCAGTTCTTC
TRBJ1-4 | once | TRBD1 | TRBV7-3 | CASSLTITGGPANEKLFF | TGTGCCAGCAGCTTAACTATCACAGGGGGCCCGGCTAATGAAAAACTGTTTTTT
TRBJ2-5 | once | TRBD2 | TRBV5-4 | CASSSGLDQETQYF | TGTGCCAGCAGCTCTGGACTAGATCAAGAGACCCAGTACTTC
TRBJ2-1 | NA | NA | TRBV4-3 | CASSRIGGSLYNEQFF | TGCGCCAGCAGCCGGATTGGGGGCTCTCTCTACAATGAGCAGTTCTTC
TRBJ1-1 | NA | TRBD1 | TRBV6-4 | CASRSIVGRGQGGAFF | TGTGCCAGCAGATCCATAGTGGGGCGGGGACAGGGGGGAGCTTTCTTT
TRBJ2-1 | NA | TRBD2 | TRBV5-4 | CASSPGLAGGYNEQFF | TGCGCCAGCAGCCCTGGACTAGCGGGAGGATACAATGAGCAGTTCTTC
TRBJ2-3 | NA | TRBD2 | TRBV11-2 | CASSRGLAPLTQYF | TGTGCCAGCAGTCGGGGACTAGCTCCTTTGACGCAGTATTTT
TRBJ1-2 | NA | TRBD1 | TRBV10-3 | CAISQPGQGFYGYTF | TGTGCCATCAGTCAACCGGGACAGGGCTTCTATGGCTACACCTTC
TRBJ2-3 | NA | TRBD1 | TRBV6-6 | CASSYPGQGSPDTQYF | TGTGCCAGCAGTTACCCCGGACAGGGTAGCCCAGATACGCAGTATTTT
TRBJ1-2 | NA | NA | TRBV4-2 | CASSQVGLSSYGYTF | TGTGCCAGCAGCCAAGTAGGTCTGAGCTCCTATGGCTACACCTTC